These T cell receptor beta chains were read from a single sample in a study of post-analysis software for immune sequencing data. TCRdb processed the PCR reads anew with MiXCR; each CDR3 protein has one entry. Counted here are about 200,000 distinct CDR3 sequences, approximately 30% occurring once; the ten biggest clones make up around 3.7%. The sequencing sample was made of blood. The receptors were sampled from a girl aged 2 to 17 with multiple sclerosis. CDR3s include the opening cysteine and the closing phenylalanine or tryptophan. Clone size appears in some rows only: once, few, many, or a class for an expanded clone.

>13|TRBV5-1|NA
CASSWGRENAQFF
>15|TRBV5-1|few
CASSADRAVRAEAFF
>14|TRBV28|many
CASSFPNRGGGYTF
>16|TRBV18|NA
CASSPRQGNGANILTF
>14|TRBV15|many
CATSSLGGNSPLHF
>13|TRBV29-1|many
CSVVTAGANVLTF
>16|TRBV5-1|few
CASRTSAGERQETQYF
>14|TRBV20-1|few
CSPHQDLSYNEQFF
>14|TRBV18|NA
CASSPKHGGDTIYF
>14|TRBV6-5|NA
CASRPGTTTGELFF
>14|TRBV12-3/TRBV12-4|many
CASSPGGIRSPLHF
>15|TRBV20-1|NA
CSARVAARNTGDLFF
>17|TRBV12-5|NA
CASGLILRDRGLETQYF
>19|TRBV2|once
CASSDEEGRAGVSYNGQFF
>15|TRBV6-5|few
CAIRDRGANTGELFF
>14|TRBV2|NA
CASSDQGPRWPQHF
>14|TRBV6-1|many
CASSRQPGANVLTF
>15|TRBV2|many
CASASGTFTYNEQFF
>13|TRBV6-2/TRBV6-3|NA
CASSPMNNQPQHF
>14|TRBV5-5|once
CASSLGTMNTEAFF
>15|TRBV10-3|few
CAISATSGRTDTQYF
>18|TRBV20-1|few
CSARGWEGRGAPYNEQFF
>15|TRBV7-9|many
CASSSTGLAKNIQYF
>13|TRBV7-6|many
CASGLGENNEQFF
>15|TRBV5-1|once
CASSSRRYREETQYF
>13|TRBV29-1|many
CSVESPGSYEQYF
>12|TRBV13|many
CASSPGNYGYTF
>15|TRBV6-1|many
CASSERGPLTDTQYF
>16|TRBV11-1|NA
CASSLGTYYSNQPQHF
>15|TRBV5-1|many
CASSLDQGNYNEQFF
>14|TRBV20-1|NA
CSARAGTGGTGAFF